The T cell receptor (beta chain) described here comes from a study of T cells after yellow fever vaccination. This clonotype was seen at least ten times. With V trimmed by 6 bases and J by 2 bases, 7 bases remained unmatched. The CDR3 loop spans 16 amino acids. From germline, CDR1 is MNHEY and CDR2 SVGEGT. Via MiXCR, TCRdb re-called the 5' RACE reads, giving one row per CDR3 protein. This table holds a few hundred thousand distinct CDR3 sequences, about 10% found once. Sequences were derived from CD4+ T cells sorted from PBMCs, sampled 5 days after the yellow fever booster vaccination. This clonotype was obtained from a man aged 18 to 35 who received the YFV17D yellow fever vaccine. V usage is TRBV6-2 or TRBV6-3 and J usage is TRBJ2-2; the match to TRBD2 covers 9 bases. CDR3 coding DNA: TGTGCCAGCAGATTAGCGGGAGCTGGAAACACCGGGGAGCTGTTTTTT. Its translation: CASRLAGAGNTGELFF.